The 6 T cell receptor beta chains below all came from one sample that was sequenced in a study of early stage breast cancer tumors. Only in-frame clones appear in the TCRdb table, and some are missing; sequencing was by immunoSEQ multiplex PCR. The sample records 5,000 to 6,500 clones, roughly 72% being singletons. Input material: breast tumor tissue. Every receptor here comes from a person between 60 and 70 years old with breast cancer.

The chain couples TRBV5-1 to TRBJ2-1; no reliable D call. Germline loops: CDR1 SGHRS, CDR2 YFSETQ. CDR3 length: 16 amino acids. Trimming cost V 7 bases and J 4 bases, with 21 bases left between them. CDR3 region: CASRGPEVPDYNEQFF. CDR3 DNA sequence: TGCGCCAGCCGAGGTCCGGAAGTCCCCGATTACAATGAGCAGTTCTTC.

The CDR3: CASKLGQGPNQPQHF. In DNA, the CDR3 is TGTGCCAGCAAACTCGGACAGGGGCCAAATCAGCCCCAGCATTTT. The gene calls are TRBV27 and TRBJ1-5, with 9 bases lining up with TRBD1. V dropped 7 bases and J dropped 4; count of bases not matched to a gene: 8. The CDR3 sequence is 15 residues long. The V gene's germline CDR1 is MNHEY and CDR2 SMNVEV (reference sequence).

This clone was counted between two and nine times. The chain combines TRBV11-2 with TRBJ2-3; no reliable D call. V shed 7 bases and J shed 1 base, with 9 bases lying between them. There are 13 residues in the CDR3. Germline CDR1 is SGHAT and CDR2 is FQNNGV. CDR3 nucleotides: TGTGCCAGCACCGACCGGGGCACAGATACGCAGTATTTT. Translating it yields CASTDRGTDTQYF.

The chain carries TRBV7-2 and TRBJ2-2; D gene ambiguous. This CDR3 has 14 residues. The germline gives CDR1 SGHTA, CDR2 FQGNSA. V lost 1 base to trimming and J lost 2 bases, with 5 bases between them. The CDR3 coding sequence is TGTGCCAGCAGCTTAGGGGTAAACACCGGGGAGCTGTTTTTT. Amino acids: CASSLGVNTGELFF.

The V and J genes are TRBV15 and TRBJ2-3, with D possibly being TRBD1 (6 bases). CDR1 LNHNV and CDR2 YYDKDF come from the germline V gene (reference sequence). V gave up 0 bases and J gave up 4 bases, with 14 bases separating them. The CDR3 extends over 16 amino acids. As DNA, the CDR3 is TGTGCCACCAGCAGAGATTCGGTGAGGGGGTCAGATACGCAGTATTTT. Protein: CATSRDSVRGSDTQYF.

The chain joins TRBV27 to TRBJ1-2; TRBD1 might be the D (5 bases). The CDR3 covers 14 residues. Trimming cost V 2 bases and J 3 bases, with 10 bases left between them. The germline gives CDR1 MNHEY, CDR2 SMNVEV (reference sequence). CDR3 DNA: TGTGCCAGCAGTTTAAGGGGTCAGGACTATGGCTACACCTTC. It yields the protein CASSLRGQDYGYTF.